One and the same sample provided the 2 T cell receptor beta chains below, sequenced in a study of a mutant IDH1 vaccine in newly diagnosed glioma. Sequencing was performed with immunoSEQ multiplex PCR; in TCRdb, only in-frame clones are kept and a portion is missing. The sample consists of about 38,000 clones, approximately 78% of them appearing once. These receptors have no identified antigens. Time point indicated: week 5, during vaccination. Topical imiquimod was applied with each vaccine dose, which held 300 ug of mutant IDH1 20-mer peptide. Sample: PBMCs, taken from a glioma patient whose treatment included an IDH1 peptide vaccine. The receptors stem from a man between 40 and 49 years old with glioma.

CDR3: CASSLGQGNWETQYF. The CDR3 nucleotides are TGCGCCAGCAGCCTGGGACAGGGAAATTGGGAGACCCAGTACTTC. This chain uses TRBV5-1 with TRBJ2-5; 9 nucleotides line up with TRBD1. J gave up 5 bases and V 4 bases, and 9 bases lay outside the gene matches. CDR1 and CDR2 from the germline V gene are SGHRS and YFSETQ. The CDR3 runs 15 residues.

The rearrangement uses TRBV5-6 and TRBJ2-5; D not resolved. Germline assignment: CDR1 SGHDT and CDR2 YYEEEE. This CDR3 is built from 11 residues. Deletions cut 0 bases from V and 5 bases from J, with 2 bases between. The CDR3 coding sequence is TGTGCCAGCAGCTTGGTCGAGACCCAGTACTTC. Amino acids: CASSLVETQYF.